This TCR beta chain is from a study of response to subunit inactivated influenza vaccine. Study-wide points: There was a suggestion from the authors that each seasonal influenza vaccination recruits few new T cells.

TCRdb reprocessed the RT-PCR reads via MiXCR and lists one record per CDR3 protein. The data show under 200,000 distinct CDR3 sequences, under 13% seen once. Regarding this clonotype: As yet, its antigen is unknown.

V was clipped by 8 bases and J by 2 bases; unmatched bases: 9. This CDR3 region has 14 residues. Germline V CDR1 and CDR2: MDHEN, SYDVKM. This rearrangement joins TRBV28 to TRBJ2-7, with 7 bases lining up with TRBD1. The sequence derives from a man over 45 who received an inactivated influenza vaccine. This specimen was non-naive T cells sorted from PBMCs, taken roughly 47 days after vaccination. CDR3 DNA sequence: TGTGCCAGCTACGGAGCGACAGGGACCTACGAGCAGTACTTC. This gives the protein CASYGATGTYEQYF.